This T cell receptor beta chain came from a study of T-cell reconstitution after alpha-beta-depleted transplantation in children (dated by TCRdb to about 2016). For the wider study: Using TCR repertoire profiling, the study quantitatively followed how T-cell immune reconstitution unfolded in children after TCRalphabeta/CD19-depleted allogeneic hematopoietic cell transplantation.

This sample's treatment or condition label indicates: allogeneic hematopoietic cell transplantation with graft depleted of TCRalphabeta T cells and CD19 B cells. The transplant recipients were children given TCRalphabeta/CD19-depleted allogeneic hematopoietic cell grafts. The trim is 4 bases for V and 5 bases for J, with a gap of 9 bases between the germline ends. Inclusive of the bounding cysteine and phenylalanine, the CDR3 is 12 residues long. Only the CDR3 part of the read is kept: 36 bases, read in frame from the first base. Taken from the germline V gene (reference sequence), the CDR1 and CDR2 loops are DFQATT and SNEGSKA. To prepare the library, PCR was applied. The sequencer was an Illumina HiSeq 2500. Molecular barcoding was employed in the preparation of TCR libraries, with unique molecular identifiers being used to normalize TCRbeta repertoire quantification. TCRdb trimmed public reads at Q25 via fastp, called clones via MiXCR and kept in-frame beta chains. Every CDR3 protein is listed once, alongside the most common genes and DNA of its rows. Within this sample are fewer than 550,000 distinct CDR3 sequences, with roughly 10% of them counted one time only. Of the sample, 2% falls within the top ten clones.

This clonotype was picked up many times. Its antigen is still unknown. Per-base qualities were not stored, and no clone one base away is much larger. Beyond this particular receptor, the publication reports: About two months after transplant, the apparently early recovery of alphabetaT-cell counts reportedly depended on just several hundred clones that had expanded rapidly and came from non-depleted graft cells. In some patients, high TCRbeta diversity at day 60 was attributed to recipient T cells and intrathymic progenitors that had survived conditioning. The frequencies of hyperexpanded clones fell over the following months, and after one year, T-cell counts and TCRbeta diversity were mostly attributed to newly produced T cells.

The rearrangement combines TRBV20-1 with TRBJ1-5; a confident D gene designation cannot be given. The source is a child under 10 years old with inherited bone marrow failure, due to receive a stem cell transplant. This specimen was PBMCs, taken before TCRalphabeta/CD19-depleted stem cell transplant. The CDR3 here reads CSAILADQPQHF. The nucleotides read TGCAGTGCTATCTTAGCGGATCAGCCCCAGCATTTT.